These 8 T cell receptor beta chains came from one sample sequenced in a study of blood T cell repertoires in COVID-19. The table came from immunoSEQ multiplex PCR; TCRdb's copy has only in-frame clones and leaves some out. The sample has hundreds of thousands of clones, more than 80% seen once. Material for sequencing was PBMCs or T cells enriched from blood (not recorded which). These receptors originate from a man aged 30 to 39 who had recovered from COVID-19.

The chain recombines TRBV7-9 with TRBJ1-5; 11 bases are a match to TRBD1. CDR1 and CDR2 from the germline V gene are SEHNR and FQNEAQ (reference sequence). V shed 5 bases, J shed 2 bases, and the junction held 14 bases outside the gene matches. The CDR3 covers 19 residues. CDR3 sequence: CASSRTPGTGGIGNQPQHF. The DNA of the CDR3 is TGTGCCAGCAGCCGAACCCCCGGGACAGGGGGGATTGGCAATCAGCCCCAGCATTTT.

The chain has TRBV4-1 and TRBJ2-3, with D tentatively TRBD2 (5 bases). Trimming took 1 base from V and 1 from J, leaving 9 bases between them. CDR3 length equals 15 residues. Germline V gene sequence: CDR1 MGHRA, CDR2 YSYEKL. This chain's CDR3 is CASSQGVSGTDTQYF. CDR3 coding DNA: TGCGCCAGCAGCCAAGGTGTTAGCGGCACAGATACGCAGTATTTT.

The chain couples TRBV27 to TRBJ2-7; 11 bases match TRBD2. This CDR3 region has 15 residues. With V trimmed by 8 bases and J by 0 bases, 6 bases remained unmatched. Germline V lookup: CDR1 MNHEY, CDR2 SMNVEV (reference sequence). DNA of the CDR3: TGTGCCAGCCGCACTAGCGGGAGCAGCTCCTACGAGCAGTACTTC. This encodes CASRTSGSSSYEQYF.

The CDR3 protein is CASSLQGMENIQYF. CDR3 DNA sequence: TGTGCCAGTAGCCTACAGGGGATGGAAAACATTCAGTACTTC. The chain joins TRBV19 to TRBJ2-4; 7 bases fit TRBD1. Germline values: CDR1 LNHDA, CDR2 SQIVND (reference sequence). The length of the CDR3 is 14 residues. Germline trimming cut 6 bases from V and 5 bases from J; bases unmatched to any gene: 7.

V and J are TRBV10-3 and TRBJ1-1, with TRBD1 matching 7 bases. The CDR3 consists of 17 residues. Trimming took 0 bases from V and 0 from J; bases not matched to a gene: 7. Germline V gene data show CDR1 as ENHRY and CDR2 as SYGVKD. The CDR3 DNA reads as TGTGCCATCAGTGAGTCCCGGGACAGTTTCATGAACACTGAAGCTTTCTTT. Translating gives CAISESRDSFMNTEAFF.

This rearrangement joins TRBV28 to TRBJ2-6; no firm D call. The CDR3 length is 13 residues. Per germline, CDR1 MDHEN and CDR2 SYDVKM. V was shortened by 7 bases and J by 4 bases, with 8 bases between the two germline ends. CDR3 DNA: TGTGCCAGCAACCGGTTAGGGGCCAACGTCCTGACTTTC. Encoded protein: CASNRLGANVLTF. Full variable domain (outside the CDR3, taken from reference TRBV28 and TRBJ2-6): DVKVTQSSRYLVKRTGEKVFLECVQDMDHENMFWYRQDPGLGLRLIYFSYDVKMKEKGDIPEGYSVSREKKERFSLILESASTNQTSMYLCASNRLGANVLTFGAGSRLTVL.

This chain connects TRBV5-1 to TRBJ1-4; tentatively, D is TRBD1 (6 bases). V was trimmed by 4 bases and J by 5 bases, leaving 15 bases between them. This CDR3 contains 15 residues. In germline, CDR1 is SGHRS, CDR2 YFSETQ. The CDR3 DNA follows: TGCGCCAGCAGCATTACAGGGAACCCAAATGAAAAACTGTTTTTT. It yields the protein CASSITGNPNEKLFF.

The gene calls are TRBV5-4 and TRBJ1-1; 7 bases are shared with TRBD1. J was trimmed by 3 bases and V by 2 bases; bases with no gene match: 7. Per germline, CDR1 SGHNT and CDR2 YYREEE (reference sequence). The CDR3 runs 15 residues. CDR3 in DNA: TGTGCCAGCAGCTTTAAAGGGGGCGATCACACTGAAGCTTTCTTT. This codes for CASSFKGGDHTEAFF.